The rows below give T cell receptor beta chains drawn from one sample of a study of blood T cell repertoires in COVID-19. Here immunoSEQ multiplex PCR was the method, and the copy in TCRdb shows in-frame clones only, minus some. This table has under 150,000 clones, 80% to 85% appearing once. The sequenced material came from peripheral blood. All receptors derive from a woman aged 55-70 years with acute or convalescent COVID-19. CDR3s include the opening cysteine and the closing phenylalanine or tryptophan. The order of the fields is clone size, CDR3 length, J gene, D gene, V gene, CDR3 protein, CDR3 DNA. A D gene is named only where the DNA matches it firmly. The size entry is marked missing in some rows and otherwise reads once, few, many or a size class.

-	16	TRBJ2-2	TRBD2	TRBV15	CATSPGLAGGTGELFF	TGTGCCACCAGCCCGGGACTAGCGGGAGGAACCGGGGAGCTGTTTTTT
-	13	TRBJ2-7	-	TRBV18	CASSDSTDYEQYF	TGTGCCAGCTCAGACTCGACAGACTACGAGCAGTACTTC
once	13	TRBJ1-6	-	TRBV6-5	CASSPGSNSPLHF	TGTGCCAGCAGTCCCGGGAGCAATTCACCCCTCCACTTT
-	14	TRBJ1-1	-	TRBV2	CASSEVGGNAEAFF	TGTGCCAGCAGTGAAGTCGGGGGAAACGCTGAAGCTTTCTTT
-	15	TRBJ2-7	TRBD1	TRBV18	CASSPGQASSYEQYF	TGTGCCAGCTCCCCCGGACAGGCTAGCTCCTACGAGCAGTACTTC
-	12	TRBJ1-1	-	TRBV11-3	CASSPGGEGAFF	TGTGCCAGCAGCCCGGGGGGAGAAGGAGCTTTCTTT
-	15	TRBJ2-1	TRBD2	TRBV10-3	CATRGGQGHGNEQFF	TGTGCCACCCGCGGGGGGCAGGGCCACGGAAATGAGCAGTTCTTC
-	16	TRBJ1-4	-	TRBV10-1	CASSEGGRGFGEKLFF	TGCGCCAGCAGTGAGGGGGGCCGAGGGTTCGGCGAAAAACTGTTTTTT
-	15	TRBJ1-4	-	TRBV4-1	CASSPWVPGNEKLFF	TGCGCCAGCAGCCCGTGGGTACCAGGGAATGAAAAACTGTTTTTT
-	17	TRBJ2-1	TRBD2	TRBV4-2	CASSPRTSGSRYNEQFF	TGTGCCAGCAGCCCTAGGACTAGCGGGAGTCGCTACAATGAGCAGTTCTTC
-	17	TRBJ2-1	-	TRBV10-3	CAISESVESRSTNEQFF	TGTGCCATCAGTGAGTCAGTGGAGTCCAGATCCACCAATGAGCAGTTCTTC
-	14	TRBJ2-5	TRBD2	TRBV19	CASNERGHQETQYF	TGTGCCAGTAACGAGCGGGGCCACCAAGAGACCCAGTACTTC
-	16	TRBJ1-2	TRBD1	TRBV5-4	CASRDSGTAFWGGYTF	TGTGCCAGCAGGGATTCCGGGACAGCTTTTTGGGGGGGCTACACCTTC
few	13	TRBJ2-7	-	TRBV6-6	CASSWVAGHEQYF	TGTGCCAGCAGTTGGGTGGCGGGCCACGAGCAGTACTTC
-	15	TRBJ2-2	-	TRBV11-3	CASSFQQGRFGELFF	TGTGCCAGCAGCTTCCAACAGGGGAGGTTCGGGGAGCTGTTTTTT
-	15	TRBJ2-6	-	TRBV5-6	CASSLDSSGANVLTF	TGTGCCAGCAGCCTCGACAGCTCTGGGGCCAACGTCCTGACTTTC
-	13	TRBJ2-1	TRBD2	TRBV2	CASGERGGREQFF	TGTGCCAGCGGCGAGCGGGGGGGGCGCGAGCAGTTCTTC
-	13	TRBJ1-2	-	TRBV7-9	CASSLVSVQRYTF	TGTGCCAGCAGCTTAGTGTCTGTGCAGCGGTACACCTTC
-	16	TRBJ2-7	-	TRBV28	CASSSPSPGVKGEQYF	TGTGCCAGCAGTTCCCCGAGCCCGGGAGTGAAGGGTGAGCAGTACTTC
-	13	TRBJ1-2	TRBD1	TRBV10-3	CAISETGGKGYTF	TGTGCCATCAGTGAAACAGGGGGCAAGGGCTACACCTTC
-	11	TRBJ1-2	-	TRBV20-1	CSAEINYGYTF	TGCAGTGCTGAGATTAACTATGGCTACACCTTC
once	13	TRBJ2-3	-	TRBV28	CAILGTGIGTQYF	TGTGCCATCCTGGGGACTGGGATTGGTACGCAGTATTTT
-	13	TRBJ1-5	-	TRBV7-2	CASSLAREQPQHF	TGTGCCAGCAGCTTAGCGCGGGAGCAGCCCCAGCATTTT
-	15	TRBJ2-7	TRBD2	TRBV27	CASSLSSGSSYEQYF	TGTGCCAGCAGTTTATCTAGCGGGAGCTCCTACGAGCAGTACTTC
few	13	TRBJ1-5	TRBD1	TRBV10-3	CAIRGQVLGPQHF	TGTGCCATCAGGGGACAGGTGCTAGGTCCCCAGCATTTT
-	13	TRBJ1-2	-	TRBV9	CASSTSGVSGYTF	TGTGCCAGCAGCACGTCGGGGGTGAGTGGCTACACCTTC
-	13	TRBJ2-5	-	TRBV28	CASSKQGLETQYF	TGTGCCAGCAGTAAACAGGGTTTGGAGACCCAGTACTTC
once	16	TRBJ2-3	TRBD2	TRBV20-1	CSASEPSGRASDTQYF	TGCAGTGCTAGTGAGCCCAGCGGGAGGGCCTCGGATACGCAGTATTTT
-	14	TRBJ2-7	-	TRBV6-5	CASSRRSEIGEQYF	TGTGCCAGCAGTAGAAGGAGTGAAATAGGCGAGCAGTACTTC
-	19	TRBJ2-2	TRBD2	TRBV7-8	CASSPKAGLAFLNTGELFF	TGTGCCAGCAGCCCCAAAGCGGGACTAGCCTTCCTTAACACCGGGGAGCTGTTTTTT
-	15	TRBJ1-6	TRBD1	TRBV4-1	CASSQAGTVNSPLHF	TGCGCCAGCAGCCAAGCCGGGACAGTGAATTCACCCCTCCACTTT
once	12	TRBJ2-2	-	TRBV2	CASSVSGSQLFF	TGTGCCAGCAGCGTCTCCGGGTCCCAGCTGTTTTTT
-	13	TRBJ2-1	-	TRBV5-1	CASSDPGDNEQFF	TGCGCCAGCAGCGATCCCGGGGACAATGAGCAGTTCTTC
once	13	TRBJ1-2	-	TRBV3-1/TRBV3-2	CASSQEGIYGYTF	TGTGCCAGCAGCCAAGAGGGCATATATGGCTACACCTTC